Following are 2 T cell receptor beta chains from one sample sequenced in a study of blood T cell repertoires in COVID-19. TCRdb keeps only in-frame clones here, not all; method: immunoSEQ multiplex PCR. This table holds about 170,000 clones, 83% found once. What was sequenced was peripheral blood. These receptors all come from a woman of 80 years or more with acute or convalescent COVID-19.

V usage is TRBV29-1 and J usage is TRBJ2-1; the D gene is possibly TRBD2 (5 bases). Deletions cut 1 base from V and 4 bases from J, with 14 bases between. Germline V gene sequence: CDR1 SQVTM, CDR2 ANQGSEA. The CDR3 spans 15 residues. CDR3 DNA sequence: TGCAGCGTTGAAGGTGGCTTAAGCGGTTACAATGAGCAGTTCTTC. Its protein product is CSVEGGLSGYNEQFF.

V is TRBV5-4 and J is TRBJ1-1, with D possibly TRBD1 on 6 matching bases. This CDR3 has 15 amino acids. The germline V gene encodes CDR1 SGHNT and CDR2 YYREEE (reference sequence). V gave up 3 bases and J gave up 1 base, with 13 bases separating them. The CDR3 loop is CASSWVGRGNTEAFF. The CDR3 nucleotides read TGTGCCAGCAGCTGGGTTGGCAGGGGGAACACTGAAGCTTTCTTT. The full variable domain, its missing parts supplied by reference TRBV5-4 and TRBJ1-1, is ETGVTQSPTHLIKTRGQQVTLRCSSQSGHNTVSWYQQALGQGPQFIFQYYREEENGRGNFPPRFSGLQFPNYSSELNVNALELDDSALYLCASSWVGRGNTEAFFGQGTRLTVV.